This T cell receptor beta chain came from a study of blood T cells in healthy people across ages. The authors ran a second PCR of roughly 6 to 12 cycles using a sample-barcoded 5' primer and a J-beta primer mix. TCRdb reprocessed the 5' RACE reads with MiXCR, giving one entry per CDR3 protein. The table lists about 1.8 million distinct CDR3 sequences, around 48% of them singletons. The length of the CDR3 is 16 residues. Germline CDR1 reads LGHNA; CDR2 reads YNFKEQ. Trimming cost V 1 base and J 11 bases; bases outside gene matches: 13. The chain joins TRBV4-2 to TRBJ2-5, with TRBD2 matching 10 bases. This sequence was found in a middle-aged woman in good health. Sequenced: blood. CDR3 region: CASSQGESGGACEQYF. The CDR3 coding sequence is TGTGCCAGCAGCCAAGGGGAAAGCGGGGGGGCCTGTGAGCAGTACTTC.